Listed below are T cell receptor beta chains from one sample, sequenced in a study of blood T cell repertoires in COVID-19. Produced via immunoSEQ multiplex PCR; TCRdb's table is partial and in-frame only. Found here are under 300,000 clones, around 90% of them singletons; the top ten hold 0.8% to 1%. Sequenced: PBMCs or T cells enriched from blood (not recorded which). The source of these receptors is a woman in her thirties who had recovered from COVID-19. CDR3s include the opening cysteine and the closing phenylalanine or tryptophan. The D gene is left open where the match is weak. A clone size is listed for some rows: how often the clone was seen (once, few, many), or a class if it is expanded.

TRBJ2-7	TRBD1	NA	TRBV18	TGTGCCAGCTCACCAAGGGGACAGGGCTACGAGCAGTACTTC	CASSPRGQGYEQYF
TRBJ2-7	TRBD1	NA	TRBV7-2	TGTGCCAGCAGCTTGGGGAAACGACAGGGGACGTCCTACGAGCAGTACTTC	CASSLGKRQGTSYEQYF
TRBJ1-1	NA	NA	TRBV15	TGTGCCACCAGCAGAGAAGCCTCAGAGGCAGCTTTCTTT	CATSREASEAAFF
TRBJ2-7	TRBD1	NA	TRBV3-1/TRBV3-2	TGTGCCAGCAGCCACGCGACAGGGGGTGGCCACGAGCAGTACTTC	CASSHATGGGHEQYF
TRBJ1-4	NA	NA	TRBV16	TGTGCCAGCAGGACTCATCGGGAGGTTAATGAAAAACTGTTTTTT	CASRTHREVNEKLFF
TRBJ2-1	NA	NA	TRBV7-9	TGTGCCAGCGGGGCCCTTGCGGGGAACTCCTACAATGAGCAGTTCTTC	CASGALAGNSYNEQFF
TRBJ2-6	NA	NA	TRBV9	TGTGCCAGCGACCACGGGGCTGGGGCCAACGTCCTGACTTTC	CASDHGAGANVLTF
TRBJ1-4	TRBD1	NA	TRBV6-1	TGTGCCAGCAGTGAAGCGCAGGGACAGGGGTATGAAAAACTGTTTTTT	CASSEAQGQGYEKLFF
TRBJ2-1	NA	NA	TRBV4-1	TGCGCCAGCAGCCACGGAAGCGCAACCTCCTACAATGAGCAGTTCTTC	CASSHGSATSYNEQFF
TRBJ2-3	TRBD2	NA	TRBV19	TGTGCCAGTAGGCTTAAATGGACTAGCGGGATTAGCACAGATACGCAGTATTTT	CASRLKWTSGISTDTQYF
TRBJ1-5	TRBD1	NA	TRBV13	TGTGCCAGCAGTTCCAGGGGGCCGGGTCAGCCCCAGCATTTT	CASSSRGPGQPQHF
TRBJ2-7	NA	NA	TRBV4-1	TGCGCCAGCAGCCAAATCTTTCCGTACTCCTACGAGCAGTACTTC	CASSQIFPYSYEQYF
TRBJ1-4	NA	few	TRBV27	TGTGCCAGCAGAGAACCCGGGTCCGGGAGTGAAAAACTGTTTTTT	CASREPGSGSEKLFF
TRBJ1-1	NA	NA	TRBV6-5	TGTGCCAGCAGTTACTCGACATCGAACACTGAAGCTTTCTTT	CASSYSTSNTEAFF
TRBJ1-3	TRBD1	NA	TRBV7-9	TGTGCCAGCAGCTCACAGGGGGCTTCCGGAAACACCATATATTTT	CASSSQGASGNTIYF
TRBJ2-3	NA	NA	TRBV5-1	TGCGCCAGCAGCTTTTCTAGCACAGATACGCAGTATTTT	CASSFSSTDTQYF
TRBJ1-3	NA	NA	TRBV7-2	TGTGCCAGCAGCTTAGACGGAGTTGGCTCTGGAAACACCATATATTTT	CASSLDGVGSGNTIYF
TRBJ2-1	NA	NA	TRBV19	TGTGCCAGTAGTAGGGCGCCCGGAAATGAGCAGTTCTTC	CASSRAPGNEQFF
TRBJ2-2	NA	NA	TRBV24-1	TGTGCCACCAGTGCGACAGCCGCGAACACCGGGGAGCTGTTTTTT	CATSATAANTGELFF
TRBJ2-7	NA	NA	TRBV11-1	TGTGCCAGCAGCTTGGGGGGAAACTCCTACGAGCAGTACTTC	CASSLGGNSYEQYF
TRBJ1-1	NA	few	TRBV5-1	TGCGCCAGCAGCTTGAAGTTAGATGGTGAAGCTTTCTTT	CASSLKLDGEAFF
TRBJ1-2	NA	NA	TRBV28	TGTGCCAGCAGTTTGGGAGGGGCTAACTATGGCTACACCTTC	CASSLGGANYGYTF
TRBJ1-1	NA	NA	TRBV19	TGTGCCAGTGCCCAGGGGTGGAACACTGAAGCTTTCTTT	CASAQGWNTEAFF
TRBJ1-1	NA	NA	TRBV12-3/TRBV12-4	TGTGCCAGCAGTTTGAGGAGTGAAGCTTTCTTT	CASSLRSEAFF
TRBJ2-1	NA	NA	TRBV18	TGTGCCAGCTCACCACGAGTCGGTGGGGGCGTCCATGAGCAGTTCTTC	CASSPRVGGGVHEQFF
TRBJ1-3	NA	once	TRBV9	TGTGCCAGCAGCCCGGTCGGTCGGAGCTCTGGAAACACCATATATTTT	CASSPVGRSSGNTIYF
TRBJ1-1	NA	NA	TRBV7-9	TGTGCCAGCAGCTTCTCGGGGGGGACGAACACTGAAGCTTTCTTT	CASSFSGGTNTEAFF
TRBJ2-2	NA	NA	TRBV28	TGTGCCAGCAGTGGGGCCATGCGACAGAGGCTGTCCGGGGAGCTGTTTTTT	CASSGAMRQRLSGELFF
TRBJ2-1	TRBD2	NA	TRBV28	TGTGCCAGCAGGAGACCCCTAGGCGGGGGGGCCTACAATGAGCAGTTCTTC	CASRRPLGGGAYNEQFF
TRBJ1-2	NA	NA	TRBV6-5	TGTGCCACCGGCGGCGGGGCCGCCCTCTATGGCTACACCTTC	CATGGGAALYGYTF
TRBJ1-2	NA	NA	TRBV5-1	TGCGCCAGCAGTCAGACAGAAGCTAACTATGGCTACACCTTC	CASSQTEANYGYTF
TRBJ2-1	TRBD1	NA	TRBV7-9	TGTGCCAGCAGCCCTTCCCGGGACAGGGGACGCCTTTACAATGAGCAGTTCTTC	CASSPSRDRGRLYNEQFF
TRBJ2-7	NA	NA	TRBV5-1	TGCGCCAGCAGCTTGAGGGGGGACAGCAGTCTCGAGCAGTACTTC	CASSLRGDSSLEQYF
TRBJ2-1	TRBD1	once	TRBV19	TGTGCCAGTAAGTCCGGGACAGTCTACAATGAGCAGTTCTTC	CASKSGTVYNEQFF
TRBJ2-1	TRBD2	NA	TRBV29-1	TGCAGCGTTGAAACTAGCGGTGTATACAATGAGCAGTTCTTC	CSVETSGVYNEQFF
TRBJ2-1	NA	NA	TRBV13	TGTGCCAGCAGCCTGTCCGACAATGAGCAGTTCTTC	CASSLSDNEQFF
TRBJ2-3	NA	NA	TRBV7-3	TGTGCCAGCAGCTTAATCCCCTCGACTTCGGCAGATACGCAGTATTTT	CASSLIPSTSADTQYF
TRBJ2-4	NA	NA	TRBV11-3	TGTGCCAGCAGCCCGAGTCTAGCCAAAAACATTCAGTACTTC	CASSPSLAKNIQYF
TRBJ1-5	NA	NA	TRBV3-1/TRBV3-2	TGTGCCAGCAGCCAAGGGATGGGGGCGAGGAATCAGCCCCAGCATTTT	CASSQGMGARNQPQHF
TRBJ1-2	NA	once	TRBV3-1/TRBV3-2	TGTGCCAGCAGCCGCGGAACCGGGACTGGTTATGGCTACACCTTC	CASSRGTGTGYGYTF
TRBJ2-1	NA	NA	TRBV29-1	TGCAGCGTCAAAGATGGGCTGGTTGAGCAGTTCTTC	CSVKDGLVEQFF
TRBJ1-2	NA	NA	TRBV4-1	TGCGCCAGCAGCCAAGATGCAGGGCCCGGGTATGGCTACACCTTC	CASSQDAGPGYGYTF
TRBJ2-2	TRBD1	once	TRBV19	TGTGCCAGTAGTATACTCCGGGACAGGGGGCGAGTGAACACCGGGGAGCTGTTTTTT	CASSILRDRGRVNTGELFF
TRBJ2-7	NA	NA	TRBV24-1	TGTGCCACCAGTGATACCGGACAGTCCTACGAGCAGTACTTC	CATSDTGQSYEQYF
TRBJ1-6	NA	NA	TRBV4-1	TGCGCCAGCAGCCAAGGACAGATTTACTATAATTCACCCCTCCACTTT	CASSQGQIYYNSPLHF
TRBJ2-1	NA	NA	TRBV6-1	TGTGCCAGCAGTGAACTAGCGAGCAGCTCCTACAATGAGCAGTTCTTC	CASSELASSSYNEQFF
TRBJ2-1	TRBD2	NA	TRBV2	TGTGCCAGCAGTGATTTAGCGGGGGGGTTATACAATGAGCAGTTCTTC	CASSDLAGGLYNEQFF
TRBJ1-1	NA	NA	TRBV5-1	TGCGCCAGCGAAGGGAAGGGGGCTGAAGCTTTCTTT	CASEGKGAEAFF
TRBJ2-5	NA	NA	TRBV30	TGTGCCTGGGCCGGAGGGAGCCAAGAGACCCAGTACTTC	CAWAGGSQETQYF
TRBJ1-1	NA	NA	TRBV30	TGTGCCTGGAGTATTCGGACAGATCAAGAAGCTTTCTTT	CAWSIRTDQEAFF
TRBJ1-5	TRBD1	NA	TRBV9	TGTGCCAGCAGCGTATGGACAGGCGAAAATCAGCCCCAGCATTTT	CASSVWTGENQPQHF
TRBJ1-1	NA	few	TRBV6-5	TGTGCCAGCAGTCGACACGGGAACACTGAAGCTTTCTTT	CASSRHGNTEAFF
TRBJ1-1	TRBD1	NA	TRBV5-5	TGTGCCAGCAGCTCTACAGGGGGCTGGGGCACTGAAGCTTTCTTT	CASSSTGGWGTEAFF
TRBJ2-7	NA	NA	TRBV2	TGTGCCAGCAGTCGGCCAGGGTACGAGCAGTACTTC	CASSRPGYEQYF
TRBJ1-6	TRBD1	NA	TRBV5-6	TGTGCCAGCAGCTTGGTACAGGGGGCATGGAATTCACCCCTCCACTTT	CASSLVQGAWNSPLHF
TRBJ2-1	TRBD2	NA	TRBV11-2	TGTGCCAGCAGCCCCACTAGCGGGGGTTACAATGAGCAGTTCTTC	CASSPTSGGYNEQFF